The 19 T cell receptor beta chains below all came from one sample that was sequenced in a study of cytotoxic CD8 clonotypes in ibrutinib-treated CLL. Using immunoSEQ multiplex PCR, the repertoire was profiled, and TCRdb retains in-frame clones only, with some absent. This sample carries approximately 350,000 clones, 67% of them seen once, and the ten largest clones take roughly 6.7%. Sample: PBMCs, taken after 36 months of ibrutinib treatment. Source of these receptors: a human donor with chronic lymphocytic leukemia.

For this clone: A read error may account for a junction end that differs from germline. V and J are TRBV12-5 and TRBJ2-7, with a weak D call TRBD2 (5 bases). The CDR3 length is 16 residues. Germline CDR1 and CDR2: LGHNT and FRNRAP. In nucleotides, the CDR3 is TGTGCTAGTGGTTTGGTACTCTCCGGGATTGTTCCCCGGGTCGACTTC. It encodes CASGLVLSGIVPRVDF.

The rearrangement uses TRBV9 and TRBJ2-1; D remains unclear. Per the germline V gene, CDR1 is SGDLS and CDR2 is YYNGEE. Trimming took off 3 bases at V and 7 bases at J, with 11 bases between the two ends. The CDR3 contains 13 residues. The CDR3, as DNA: TGTGCCAGCAGCGGACCCTGGGGTAATGAGCAGTTCTTC. Its translation is CASSGPWGNEQFF. Variable domain in full (rest from reference TRBV9 and TRBJ2-1): DSGVTQTPKHLITATGQRVTLRCSPRSGDLSVYWYQQSLDQGLQFLIQYYNGEERAKGNILERFSAQQFPDLHSELNLSSLELGDSALYFCASSGPWGNEQFFGPGTRLTVL.

In this sample, this clone turned up once. The gene calls are TRBV5-1 and TRBJ2-7, with D possibly called TRBD1 or TRBD2 (5 bases each). The ends were cut back, 0 bases at V and 3 bases at J, with 10 bases in the middle. This CDR3 spans 14 amino acids. Germline V gives CDR1 SGHRS, CDR2 YFSETQ. The CDR3 DNA is TGCGCCAGCAGCTTGGCGGGGCGAGACTACGAGCAGTACTTC. It specifies CASSLAGRDYEQYF. Using reference TRBV5-1 and TRBJ2-7 for the parts outside the CDR3, the full variable domain is KAGVTQTPRYLIKTRGQQVTLSCSPISGHRSVSWYQQTPGQGLQFLFEYFSETQRNKGNFPGRFSGRQFSNSRSEMNVSTLELGDSALYLCASSLAGRDYEQYFGPGTRLTVT.

This chain links TRBV25-1 with TRBJ2-2; weak D call: TRBD1 (5 bases). V was pared by 10 bases and J by 1 base, with 16 bases between. CDR3 size: 15 residues. The germline gives CDR1 MGHDK, CDR2 SYGVNS. CDR3 residues: CAITLGQGNTGELFF. CDR3 bases: TGTGCCATCACCTTGGGGCAGGGGAACACCGGGGAGCTGTTTTTT.

The gene calls are TRBV7-9 and TRBJ2-1, with 13 bases aligning to TRBD2. CDR1 SEHNR and CDR2 FQNEAQ come from the germline V gene (reference sequence). This CDR3 has 16 amino acids. Germline trimming cut 5 bases from V and 4 bases from J; bases unmatched to any gene: 5. The CDR3 DNA is TGTGCCAGCAGCCCGCGACTAGCGGGGGGTTACAATGAGCAGTTCTTC. As protein: CASSPRLAGGYNEQFF.

The rearrangement uses TRBV6-6 and TRBJ1-5; D is unresolved. Germline V lookup: CDR1 MNHNY, CDR2 SVGAGI (reference sequence). Trimming stripped 0 bases from V and 3 bases from J, with 6 bases between. This CDR3 is 14 amino acids long. In DNA form, the CDR3 reads TGTGCCAGCAGTTACTCGAATCTCAATCAGCCCCAGCATTTT. It specifies CASSYSNLNQPQHF.

The chain has TRBV5-1 and TRBJ1-1; TRBD1 aligns across 8 bases. Trimming removed 4 bases from V and 4 bases from J; junction bases left unmatched: 3. Germline V CDR1 and CDR2: SGHRS, YFSETQ. The CDR3 covers 13 residues. The CDR3 loop reads CASSDRGGTEAFF. CDR3 DNA: TGCGCCAGCAGCGACAGGGGTGGCACTGAAGCTTTCTTT. The entire variable domain, with the rest obtained from reference TRBV5-1 and TRBJ1-1, is as follows: KAGVTQTPRYLIKTRGQQVTLSCSPISGHRSVSWYQQTPGQGLQFLFEYFSETQRNKGNFPGRFSGRQFSNSRSEMNVSTLELGDSALYLCASSDRGGTEAFFGQGTRLTVV.

V usage is TRBV11-2 and J usage is TRBJ1-2; 8 nucleotides line up with TRBD1. The CDR3 covers 14 residues. V was clipped by 7 bases and J by 4 bases; unmatched bases: 8. Germline CDR1 is SGHAT and CDR2 is FQNNGV. The CDR3: CASIDDRGSYGYTF. The DNA for the CDR3 is TGTGCCAGCATCGACGACAGGGGTAGCTATGGCTACACCTTC.

V gene TRBV19 combines with J gene TRBJ1-2; D ambiguous. The germline V and J ends were trimmed by 5 bases and 11 bases, with 15 bases remaining between them. Germline values: CDR1 LNHDA, CDR2 SQIVND (reference sequence). This CDR3 is built from 12 residues. DNA of the CDR3: TGTGCCAGTAGTCTAAGAACAGAAGAATACACCTTC. Its translation is CASSLRTEEYTF.

The V gene is TRBV7-3, the J gene TRBJ2-1; 9 nucleotides line up with TRBD2. V trimming: 2 bases; J trimming: 9 bases; junction bases outside the gene matches: 11. Germline assignment: CDR1 SGHTA and CDR2 FQGTGA. The CDR3 totals 16 residues. CDR3 sequence reads: CASSLLGGRAEREQFF. As DNA, the CDR3 is TGTGCCAGCAGCTTACTCGGCGGGAGGGCTGAACGTGAGCAGTTCTTC.

The V gene is TRBV2, the J gene TRBJ2-7, with D maybe TRBD2 (5 bases). V lost 5 bases to trimming and J lost 7 bases, with 21 bases between them. Germline values: CDR1 SNHLY, CDR2 FYNNEI. The CDR3 sequence is 15 residues long. This CDR3 is CASSLERRNLGEQYF. CDR3 coding DNA: TGTGCCAGCAGTTTGGAGCGGAGGAATCTAGGGGAGCAGTACTTC.

This chain links TRBV29-1 with TRBJ1-2; D not certain. The length of the CDR3 is 10 residues. Germline CDR1 reads SQVTM; CDR2 reads ANQGSEA. Trimming shortened V by 3 bases and J by 8 bases, and 7 bases separated the two germline ends. The CDR3 bases are TGCAGCGTTGAGTCGGGGGGCTACACCTTC. Encoded protein: CSVESGGYTF.

The V gene is TRBV29-1, the J gene TRBJ2-3; possible D gene TRBD2, 5 bases. This CDR3 is built from 14 residues. Trimming left V 7 bases short and J 6 bases short, with 20 bases between. Looked up from germline, CDR1 is SQVTM and CDR2 is ANQGSEA. The CDR3 sequence is CSADPRLLPDTQYF. The DNA for the CDR3 is TGCAGCGCCGACCCTAGACTACTCCCGGATACGCAGTATTTT.

This clone was observed a single time. The V call is TRBV7-2, the J call TRBJ1-2; no definite D call. Germline V gene data show CDR1 as SGHTA and CDR2 as FQGNSA. The V end lost 4 bases, the J end lost 3 bases, and 15 bases lay between the germline ends. The length of the CDR3 is 15 residues. CDR3: CASSSSRRGDYGYTF. As DNA, the CDR3 is TGTGCCAGCAGCTCATCCCGTCGGGGAGACTATGGCTACACCTTC.

This rearrangement joins TRBV6-6 to TRBJ2-7, with 7 bases that match TRBD2. CDR3 length: 15 amino acids. Germline values: CDR1 MNHNY, CDR2 SVGAGI (reference sequence). V shed 3 bases and J 4 bases; nucleotides not matched to a gene: 9. In DNA form, the CDR3 reads TGTGCCAGCAGTTATCCAGGGCTAGCGGATTACGAGCAGTACTTC. This encodes CASSYPGLADYEQYF.

The gene calls are TRBV5-1 and TRBJ2-5; 8 nucleotides align to TRBD1. This CDR3 is 14 amino acids long. With 0 bases clipped from V and 5 bases from J, the junction kept 3 bases outside the gene matches. Germline loops: CDR1 SGHRS, CDR2 YFSETQ. The CDR3 sequence is CASSLGQGWETQYF. The CDR3 DNA reads TGCGCCAGCAGCTTGGGACAGGGGTGGGAGACCCAGTACTTC.

The chain employs TRBV19 and TRBJ2-1, with a possible D match to TRBD2 (6 bases). Germline assignment: CDR1 LNHDA and CDR2 SQIVND (reference sequence). Trimming took off 6 bases at V and 8 bases at J, with 14 bases between the two ends. The CDR3 spans 13 residues. Here the CDR3 DNA reads TGTGCCAGTAGCCAGACTAGGAGGGATGAGCAGTTCTTC. This encodes CASSQTRRDEQFF.

This clone was counted a few times. V usage is TRBV4-1 and J usage is TRBJ1-1; 8 bases match TRBD1. V gave up 1 base and J gave up 0 bases; unmatched junction bases: 1. Germline V gene sequence: CDR1 MGHRA, CDR2 YSYEKL. This CDR3 comprises 15 residues. CDR3 sequence: CASSQGQGMNTEAFF. CDR3 bases: TGCGCCAGCAGCCAAGGACAGGGGATGAACACTGAAGCTTTCTTT.

The rearrangement links TRBV13 to TRBJ1-2; D uncertain. The CDR3 sequence is 15 residues long. The V end lost 4 bases, the J end lost 4 bases, and 16 bases lay between the germline ends. CDR1 and CDR2 (germline): PRHDT, FYEKMQ (reference sequence). The CDR3 nucleotides are TGTGCCAGCAGCTCTGTTGGGGTCGGAAGCTATGGCTACACCTTC. Translation: CASSSVGVGSYGYTF.